This T cell receptor (beta chain) was sequenced in a study of blood T cell repertoires in COVID-19 (dated by TCRdb to the early 2020s). Turning to the overall study: Samples covering the acute and convalescent phases of COVID-19 were provided by collaborators in the United States, Italy and Spain. A de-identified subject ID, COVID-19 status, age in years and sex were almost always included in the sample metadata. The repertoires were released in a freely available public database meant as a resource for research on the immune response to SARS-CoV-2. Deeply sampled blood TCRbeta repertoires from subjects exposed to, actively infected with, or recovered from COVID-19 were included in the dataset. The material from the prospective study consisted of cDNA or gDNA derived from T cells, B-cell-depleted T cells, or PBMCs. Samples were obtained from the ongoing ImmuneRACE study (first 160 participants) and from 1,200 or so subjects provided by 6 global collaborators. Where available, HLA class I and class II types were obtained from metadata supplied by the sample provider rather than from assay-based typing. On the study overall, not on this receptor specifically: How much clinical and demographic metadata was included differed by source and by participant, and the metadata was provided uncurated.

Each collaborating institution followed its own protocols to collect whole blood in K2EDTA tubes. Collaborator samples were shipped for TCRbeta analysis as frozen whole blood, isolated PBMCs, or DNA extracted from either sample type. As regards this clone: Its antigen is not yet known. The sample holds no much larger clone one base away, and base qualities are not on file.

The CDR3 runs 14 residues from the cysteine to the phenylalanine. Just CDR3 DNA is preserved here, 42 bases in frame from base 1. The germline V gene gives CDR1 as SGHTA and CDR2 as FQGNSA. Ends trimmed: V by 3 bases, J by 6 bases; bases unmatched to a gene: 3. The immunoSEQ Assay, a bias-controlled multiplex PCR, was used to amplify TCRbeta CDR3 regions from genomic DNA. On the authors' methods: The number of nucleated cells in each sample was estimated by amplification of reference gene primers within the assay. To quantify the absolute abundance of each unique TCRbeta CDR3 rearrangement, sequence reads were collapsed and filtered. Productive Simpson clonality was computed per sample as the square root of Simpson's diversity index over productive rearrangements. Imported from immuneACCESS, the table was reduced by TCRdb to in-frame sequences with V and J called. These copies leave out some clones; in studies compared against another copy, an unresolved V gene accounts for under half, and the cause of the remainder is not known. That table furnishes V, J and clone size, whereas the DNA furnished D and trimming. The sample profile shows a few hundred thousand clones; around 88% of them were found once. The ten largest clones add up to 0.7% to 0.9% of the sample.

The chain links TRBV7-2 with TRBJ2-3, with 10 middle bases fitting TRBD2. The origin of this receptor is a man under 40 with acute or convalescent COVID-19. Source material: peripheral blood. The DNA reads as follows: TGTGCCAGCAGCTTGAGTAGCGGGGGGGATACGCAGTATTTT. Its translation is CASSLSSGGDTQYF.